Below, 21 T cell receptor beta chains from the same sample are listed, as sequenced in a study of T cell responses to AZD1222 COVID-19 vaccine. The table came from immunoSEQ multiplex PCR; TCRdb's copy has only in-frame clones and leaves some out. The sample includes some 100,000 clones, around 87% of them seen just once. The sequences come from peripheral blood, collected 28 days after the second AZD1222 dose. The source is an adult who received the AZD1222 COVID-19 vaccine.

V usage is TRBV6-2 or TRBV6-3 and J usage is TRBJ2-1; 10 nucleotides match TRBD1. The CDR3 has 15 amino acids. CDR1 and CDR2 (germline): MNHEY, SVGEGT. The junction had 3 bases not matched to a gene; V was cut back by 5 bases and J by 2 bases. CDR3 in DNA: TGTGCCAGCAGTCCCGGGACAGGGGCCTACAATGAGCAGTTCTTC. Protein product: CASSPGTGAYNEQFF.

The chain's CDR3 is CASSTPRAQETQYF. The CDR3 DNA reads as TGTGCCAGCAGCACCCCTAGAGCTCAAGAGACCCAGTACTTC. The rearrangement uses TRBV21-1 and TRBJ2-5; the table's D call of TRBD2 was not tested on the DNA. TRBV21-1 is designated a pseudogene. This CDR3 is 14 amino acids long.

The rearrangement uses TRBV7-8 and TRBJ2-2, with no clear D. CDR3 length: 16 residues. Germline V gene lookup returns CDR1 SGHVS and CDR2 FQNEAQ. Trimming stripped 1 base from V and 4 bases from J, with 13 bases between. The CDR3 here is CASSLVGWWFTGELFF. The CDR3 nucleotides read TGTGCCAGCAGCTTAGTAGGCTGGTGGTTCACCGGGGAGCTGTTTTTT.

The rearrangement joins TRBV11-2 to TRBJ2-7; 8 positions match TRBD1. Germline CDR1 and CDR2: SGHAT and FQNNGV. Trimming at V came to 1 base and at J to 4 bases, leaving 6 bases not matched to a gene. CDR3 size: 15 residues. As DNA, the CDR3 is TGTGCCAGCAGCTTAGCAGGGGGCGAGATGTACGAGCAGTACTTC. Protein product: CASSLAGGEMYEQYF.

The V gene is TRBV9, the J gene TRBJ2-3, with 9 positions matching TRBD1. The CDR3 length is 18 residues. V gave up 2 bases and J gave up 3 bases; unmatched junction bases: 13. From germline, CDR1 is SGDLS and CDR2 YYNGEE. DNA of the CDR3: TGTGCCAGCAGCGTCGACCCGGCGGGACAGGGTTTAACAGATACGCAGTATTTT. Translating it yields CASSVDPAGQGLTDTQYF.

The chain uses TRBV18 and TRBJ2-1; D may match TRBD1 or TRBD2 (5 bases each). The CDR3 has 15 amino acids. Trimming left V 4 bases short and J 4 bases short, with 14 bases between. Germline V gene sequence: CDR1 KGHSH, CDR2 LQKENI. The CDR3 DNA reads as TGTGCCAGCTCACGGGCCGGGGCGGTATACAATGAGCAGTTCTTC. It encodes CASSRAGAVYNEQFF.

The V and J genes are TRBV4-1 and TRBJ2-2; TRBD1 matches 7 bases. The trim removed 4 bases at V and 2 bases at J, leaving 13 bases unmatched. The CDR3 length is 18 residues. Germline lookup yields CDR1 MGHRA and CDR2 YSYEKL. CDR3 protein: CASSPDTGEGGNTGELFF. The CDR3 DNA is TGCGCCAGCAGCCCTGACACAGGGGAAGGGGGAAACACCGGGGAGCTGTTTTTT.

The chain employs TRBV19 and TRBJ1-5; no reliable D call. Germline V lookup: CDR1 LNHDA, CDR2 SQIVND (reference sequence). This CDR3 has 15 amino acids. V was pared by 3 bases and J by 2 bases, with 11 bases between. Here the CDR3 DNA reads TGTGCCAGTAGTATGGATTGGGGAGGCAATCAGCCCCAGCATTTT. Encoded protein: CASSMDWGGNQPQHF.

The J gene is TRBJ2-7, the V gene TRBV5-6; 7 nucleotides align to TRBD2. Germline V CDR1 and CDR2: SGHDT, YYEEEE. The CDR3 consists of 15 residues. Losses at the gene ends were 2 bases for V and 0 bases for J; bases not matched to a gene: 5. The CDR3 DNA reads TGTGCCAGCAGCTTCGGTCCGGGGGGCTCCTACGAGCAGTACTTC. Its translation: CASSFGPGGSYEQYF.

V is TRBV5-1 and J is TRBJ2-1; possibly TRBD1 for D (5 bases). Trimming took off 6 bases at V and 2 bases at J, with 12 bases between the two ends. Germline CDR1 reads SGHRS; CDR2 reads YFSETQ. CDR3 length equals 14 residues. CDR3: CASKGRVAYNEQFF. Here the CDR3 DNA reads TGCGCCAGCAAGGGCAGGGTGGCCTACAATGAGCAGTTCTTC.

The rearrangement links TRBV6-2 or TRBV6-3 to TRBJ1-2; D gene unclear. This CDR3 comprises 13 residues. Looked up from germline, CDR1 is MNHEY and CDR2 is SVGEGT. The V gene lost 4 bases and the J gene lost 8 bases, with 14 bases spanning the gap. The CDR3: CASSLDERSGYTF. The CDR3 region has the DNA TGTGCCAGCAGTTTAGACGAGAGGAGCGGCTACACCTTC.

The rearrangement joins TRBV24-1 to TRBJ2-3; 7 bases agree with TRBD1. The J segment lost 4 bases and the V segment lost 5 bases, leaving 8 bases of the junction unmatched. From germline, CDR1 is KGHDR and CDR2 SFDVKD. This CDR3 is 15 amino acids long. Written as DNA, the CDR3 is TGTGCCACCAGTGGTAACAGGGGTGTCGCAGATACGCAGTATTTT. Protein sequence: CATSGNRGVADTQYF.

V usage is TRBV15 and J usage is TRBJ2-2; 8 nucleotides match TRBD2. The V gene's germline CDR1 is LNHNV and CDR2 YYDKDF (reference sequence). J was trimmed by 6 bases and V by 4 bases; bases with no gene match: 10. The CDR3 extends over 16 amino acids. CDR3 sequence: CATSISGGIFAGELFF. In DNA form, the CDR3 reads TGTGCCACCAGCATATCGGGAGGGATCTTCGCCGGGGAGCTGTTTTTT.

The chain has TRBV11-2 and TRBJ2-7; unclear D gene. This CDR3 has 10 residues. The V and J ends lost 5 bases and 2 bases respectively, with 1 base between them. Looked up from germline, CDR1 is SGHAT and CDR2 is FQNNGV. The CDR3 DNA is TGTGCCAGCAGCACCTACGAGCAGTACTTC. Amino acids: CASSTYEQYF.

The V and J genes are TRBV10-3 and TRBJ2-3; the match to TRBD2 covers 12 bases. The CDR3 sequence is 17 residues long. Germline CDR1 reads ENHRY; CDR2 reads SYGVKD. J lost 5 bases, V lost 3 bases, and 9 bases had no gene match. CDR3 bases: TGTGCCATCAGTGAAGGGGGGTCTAGCGGGAGGGGAGATACGCAGTATTTT. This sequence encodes CAISEGGSSGRGDTQYF.

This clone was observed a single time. The CDR3 protein is CASRIQGSSYNSPLHF. For the CDR3, the DNA is TGTGCCAGCAGAATTCAGGGTTCCTCCTATAATTCACCCCTCCACTTT. The chain has TRBV7-2 and TRBJ1-6, with D possibly matching TRBD1 (5 bases). Germline assignment: CDR1 SGHTA and CDR2 FQGNSA. This CDR3 spans 16 amino acids. Trimming stripped 6 bases from V and 0 bases from J, with 12 bases between.

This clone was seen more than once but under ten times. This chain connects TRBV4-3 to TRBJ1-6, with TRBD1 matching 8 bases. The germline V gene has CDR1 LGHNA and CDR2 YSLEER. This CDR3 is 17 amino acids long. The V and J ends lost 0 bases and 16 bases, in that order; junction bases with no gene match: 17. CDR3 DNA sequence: TGCGCCAGCAGCCAAGATCTAGGGAGACAGGGGTCATTGGTGCTCCACTTT. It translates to CASSQDLGRQGSLVLHF.

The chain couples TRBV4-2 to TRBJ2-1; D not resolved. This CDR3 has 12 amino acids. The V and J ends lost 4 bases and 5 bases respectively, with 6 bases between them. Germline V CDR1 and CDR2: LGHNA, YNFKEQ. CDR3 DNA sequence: TGTGCCAGCAGCCTCGGCCACAATGAGCAGTTCTTC. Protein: CASSLGHNEQFF.

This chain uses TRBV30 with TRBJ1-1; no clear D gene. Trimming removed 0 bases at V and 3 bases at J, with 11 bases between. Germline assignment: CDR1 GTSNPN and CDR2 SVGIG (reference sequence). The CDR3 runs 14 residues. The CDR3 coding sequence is TGTGCCTGGAGTGTACGTAGGGAGGACACTGAAGCTTTCTTT. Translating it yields CAWSVRREDTEAFF.

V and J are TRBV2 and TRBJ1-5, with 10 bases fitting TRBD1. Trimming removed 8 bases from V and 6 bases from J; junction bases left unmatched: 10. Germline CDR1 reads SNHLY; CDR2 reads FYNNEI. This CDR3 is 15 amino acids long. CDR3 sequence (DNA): TGTGCCAGCGGAGGGACAGGGGATGTAGGTCAGCCCCAGCATTTT. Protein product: CASGGTGDVGQPQHF.

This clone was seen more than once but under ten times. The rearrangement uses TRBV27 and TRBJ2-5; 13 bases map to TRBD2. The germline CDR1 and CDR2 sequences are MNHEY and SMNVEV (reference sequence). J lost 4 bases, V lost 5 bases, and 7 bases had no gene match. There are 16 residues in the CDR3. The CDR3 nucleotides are TGTGCCAGCAGTCACCGGACTAGCGGGAGTAGAGAGACCCAGTACTTC. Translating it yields CASSHRTSGSRETQYF.